The present TCR beta chain was sequenced within a study of blood T cell repertoires in COVID-19. At the level of the study: The United States, Italy and Spain supplied acute and convalescent COVID-19 samples. Nucleic acid was either cDNA or gDNA, and it came from T cells, B-cell-depleted T cells, or PBMCs.

Sequenced by immunoSEQ multiplex PCR; TCRdb stores in-frame clones only, minus some. The sample comprises roughly 65,000 clones, around 93% of which are singletons, and approximately 2.6% rests with the top ten. The source of this sequence is a man in his 70s with active COVID-19. Material: peripheral blood.

The CDR3 reads CQFRRRGAFF. CDR3 DNA: TGCCAGTTTCGGAGGCGCGGAGCTTTCTTT. The rearrangement uses TRBV20-1 and TRBJ1-1; the D is unclear. The CDR3 sequence is 10 residues long. Germline CDR1 is DFQATT and CDR2 is SNEGSKA (reference sequence).